These 15 T cell receptor beta chains were all obtained from the same sample, sequenced in a study of T-cell memory formation after mild COVID-19 (dated by TCRdb to the early 2020s). Receptor amplification or capture employed 5' RACE. Sequenced on an Illumina NovaSeq 6000. Starting from the raw public reads, TCRdb applied fastp trimming at Q25, assembled clones with MiXCR and retained in-frame beta chains. Every entry covers one CDR3 protein and lists the most common genes and DNA from its rows. For this sample there are 550,000 to 600,000 distinct CDR3 sequences; around a sixth appear just once. Around 7.8% of the sample rests with the top ten. Source material: PBMCs or a T cell subset sorted from them (not recorded which). The receptors originated from an adult woman who had mild COVID-19 (a few samples of this study predate the infection). The sample titles of this study are shuffled in the database, so cell type and time point are left out; the donor was told from shared clones.

The CDR3 spells CASPLPRTGELFF. The CDR3 DNA reads as TGTGCCAGCCCCCTGCCCCGCACCGGGGAGCTGTTTTTT. This chain connects TRBV2 to TRBJ2-2; D unclear. CDR1 is SNHLY, CDR2 FYNNEI, per germline. Between the trimmed V and J ends, which lost 8 bases and 4 bases, there was a span of 11 bases. The CDR3 loop spans 13 amino acids. The variable domain in full, completed from reference TRBV2 and TRBJ2-2, reads EPEVTQTPSHQVTQMGQEVILRCVPISNHLYFYWYRQILGQKVEFLVSFYNNEISEKSEIFDDQFSVERPDGSNFTLKIRSTKLEDSAMYFCASPLPRTGELFFGEGSRLTVL.

This clonotype was detected only a few times. This sequence joins TRBV5-1 and TRBJ2-5, with 9 bases identical to TRBD1. The germline gives CDR1 SGHRS, CDR2 YFSETQ. V gave up 4 bases and J gave up 5 bases; unmatched junction bases: 6. This CDR3 is built from 14 residues. CDR3 sequence: CASSTGQGVETQYF. CDR3 nucleotide sequence: TGCGCCAGCAGCACGGGACAGGGAGTGGAGACCCAGTACTTC.

This clonotype was counted between two and nine times. The V call is TRBV10-3, the J call TRBJ2-5; D is undetermined. Trimming removed 5 bases at V and 4 bases at J, with 5 bases between. The CDR3 extends over 11 amino acids. Germline loops: CDR1 ENHRY, CDR2 SYGVKD. In DNA form, the CDR3 reads TGTGCCATCAGTTTGGGAGAGACCCAGTACTTC. The encoded protein is CAISLGETQYF.

The chain links TRBV18 to TRBJ2-5; 8 bases map to TRBD1. CDR3 size: 14 residues. The J segment lost 3 bases and the V segment lost 6 bases, leaving 6 bases of the junction unmatched. Germline values: CDR1 KGHSH, CDR2 LQKENI. DNA of the CDR3: TGTGCCAGCTCTCGACAGGGGAGAGAAGAGACCCAGTACTTC. Protein: CASSRQGREETQYF.

At least ten counts were recorded for this clonotype. This chain connects TRBV12-3 or TRBV12-4 to TRBJ1-5; TRBD1 matches 8 bases. The CDR3 is 14 amino acids. Unmatched junction bases numbered 5, after V lost 4 bases and J lost 6 bases. Here the CDR3 reads CASSSDRAGQPQHF. CDR3 bases: TGTGCCAGCAGTTCGGACAGGGCGGGTCAGCCCCAGCATTTT.

This chain joins TRBV7-9 and TRBJ2-3; D gene unclear. Germline loops: CDR1 SEHNR, CDR2 FQNEAQ (reference sequence). V was cut by 7 bases and J by 0 bases, with 14 bases left in between. CDR3 length: 15 amino acids. CDR3 protein: CASKKGGSSTDTQYF. The CDR3 bases are TGTGCCAGCAAAAAGGGCGGATCTAGCACAGATACGCAGTATTTT.

The chain has TRBV12-3 or TRBV12-4 and TRBJ2-7; D is possibly TRBD1 or TRBD2 (5 bases each). V was cut by 4 bases and J by 3 bases, with 16 bases left in between. CDR3 length: 15 residues. CDR3 region: CASSSRDGIYYEQYF. The DNA for the CDR3 is TGTGCCAGCAGTTCCCGGGACGGAATATACTACGAGCAGTACTTC.

This clonotype was picked up a small number of times. The chain has TRBV29-1 and TRBJ1-1; a possible D gene is TRBD1 (6 bases). The CDR3 has 12 amino acids. The germline V and J ends were trimmed by 5 bases and 7 bases, with 14 bases remaining between them. Germline V gives CDR1 SQVTM, CDR2 ANQGSEA. DNA of the CDR3: TGCAGCGTTCAAGGACAGTCCCTTGAAGCTTTCTTT. Its protein is CSVQGQSLEAFF. Based on the CDR3 plus reference TRBV29-1 and TRBJ1-1, the full variable domain is SAVISQKPSRDICQRGTSLTIQCQVDSQVTMMFWYRQQPGQSLTLIATANQGSEATYESGFVIDKFPISRPNLTFSTLTVSNMSPEDSSIYLCSVQGQSLEAFFGQGTRLTVV.

This chain connects TRBV19 to TRBJ2-5; 12 nucleotides align to TRBD2. This CDR3 comprises 15 residues. Germline V lookup: CDR1 LNHDA, CDR2 SQIVND (reference sequence). V shed 8 bases and J 5 bases; nucleotides not matched to a gene: 9. CDR3 coding DNA: TGTGCCAGTTCACCGGGACTAGCGGGTCCGGAGACCCAGTACTTC. As protein: CASSPGLAGPETQYF.

The chain has TRBV19 and TRBJ2-1; D is unclear. This CDR3 contains 12 residues. V dropped 3 bases and J dropped 9 bases, with 9 bases sitting between them. CDR1 and CDR2 from the germline V gene are LNHDA and SQIVND (reference sequence). CDR3 sequence reads: CASSIYGVEQFF. In nucleotides, the CDR3 is TGTGCCAGTAGTATTTATGGCGTTGAGCAGTTCTTC.

The chain uses TRBV3-1 and TRBJ2-7; D not resolved. Trimming took off 1 base at V and 5 bases at J, with 18 bases between the two ends. CDR1 and CDR2 from the germline V gene are LGHDT and YNNKEL (reference sequence). This CDR3 has 16 amino acids. CDR3: CASSQVPPSIVHEQYF. CDR3 bases: TGTGCCAGCAGCCAAGTGCCCCCCAGCATCGTCCACGAGCAGTACTTC.

This clonotype was picked up many times. The CDR3 region has the DNA TGTGCCAGTAGTAGGACCACCTACGAGCAGTACTTC. It codes for CASSRTTYEQYF. The gene calls are TRBV19 and TRBJ2-7; no reliable D call. Per germline, CDR1 LNHDA and CDR2 SQIVND (reference sequence). The CDR3 totals 12 residues. V was cut by 4 bases and J by 2 bases, with 6 bases left in between.

This clonotype appeared a few times. The chain carries TRBV7-8 and TRBJ2-3; the D gene is possibly TRBD2 (6 bases). V was shortened by 0 bases and J by 1 base, with 14 bases between the two germline ends. The germline V gene has CDR1 SGHVS and CDR2 FQNEAQ. The CDR3 spans 17 residues. CDR3 protein: CASSLALVGGGTDTQYF. CDR3 DNA: TGTGCCAGCAGCTTAGCGCTCGTGGGAGGAGGCACAGATACGCAGTATTTT.

This clonotype was recorded a few times. The chain couples TRBV12-3 or TRBV12-4 to TRBJ2-1, with TRBD1 matching 7 bases. V was pared by 6 bases and J by 9 bases, with 11 bases of the junction left unmatched. CDR3 size: 14 residues. CDR3 sequence reads: CASSTRTGFREQFF. DNA of the CDR3: TGTGCCAGCAGCACTCGGACAGGTTTCCGTGAGCAGTTCTTC.

The genes are TRBV10-3 and TRBJ2-7; TRBD1 matches 8 bases. This CDR3 region has 15 residues. V lost 2 bases, J lost 2 bases, and 5 bases stayed unmatched. Germline V gene lookup returns CDR1 ENHRY and CDR2 SYGVKD. The CDR3 DNA follows: TGTGCCATCAGTGAGGGGGACAGGCAAGCCTACGAGCAGTACTTC. As protein: CAISEGDRQAYEQYF.